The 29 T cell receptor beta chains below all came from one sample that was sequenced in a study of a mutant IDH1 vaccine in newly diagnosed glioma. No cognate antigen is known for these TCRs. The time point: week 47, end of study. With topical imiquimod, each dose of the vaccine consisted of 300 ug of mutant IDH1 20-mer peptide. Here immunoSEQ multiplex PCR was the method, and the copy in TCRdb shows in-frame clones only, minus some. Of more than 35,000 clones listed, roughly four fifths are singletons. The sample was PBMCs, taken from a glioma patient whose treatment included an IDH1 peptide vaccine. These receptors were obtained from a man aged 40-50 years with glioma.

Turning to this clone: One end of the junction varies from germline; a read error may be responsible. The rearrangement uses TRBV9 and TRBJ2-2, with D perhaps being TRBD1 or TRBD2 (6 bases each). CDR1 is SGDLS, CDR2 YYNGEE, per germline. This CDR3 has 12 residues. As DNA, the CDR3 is TGTGCCAGCAGCGCCGGGGGCGGGGACCTGTTTTTT. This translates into CASSAGGGDLFF.

The CDR3 sequence: CASSGGASLGYTF. DNA of the CDR3: TGTGCCAGCAGCGGAGGGGCCTCCTTGGGCTACACCTTC. This rearrangement joins TRBV5-6 to TRBJ1-2; maybe TRBD1 (5 bases). V lost 4 bases and J lost 8, with 15 bases in between. Per germline, CDR1 SGHDT and CDR2 YYEEEE. CDR3 size: 13 residues.

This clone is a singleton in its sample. The CDR3 DNA reads as TGTGCCAGCAGTGGGTCGGACAGGGACTCTGGAAACACCATATATTTT. Its translation: CASSGSDRDSGNTIYF. The rearrangement links TRBV6-4 to TRBJ1-3; TRBD1 matches at 8 bases. Looked up from germline, CDR1 is MRHNA and CDR2 is SNTAGT. The CDR3 totals 16 residues. Germline trimming cut 4 bases from V and 0 bases from J; bases unmatched to any gene: 5.

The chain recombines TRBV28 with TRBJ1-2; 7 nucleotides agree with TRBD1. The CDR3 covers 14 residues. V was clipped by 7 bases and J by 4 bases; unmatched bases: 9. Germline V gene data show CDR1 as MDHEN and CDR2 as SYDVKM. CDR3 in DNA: TGTGCCAGCACCAAGGGGGGACAGTTCTATGGCTACACCTTC. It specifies CASTKGGQFYGYTF.

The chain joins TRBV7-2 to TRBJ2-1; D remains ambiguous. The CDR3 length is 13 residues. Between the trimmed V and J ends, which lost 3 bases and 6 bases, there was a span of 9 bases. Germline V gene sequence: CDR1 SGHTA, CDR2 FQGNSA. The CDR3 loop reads CASSFDTFNEQFF. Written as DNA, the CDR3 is TGTGCCAGCAGCTTTGACACGTTCAATGAGCAGTTCTTC. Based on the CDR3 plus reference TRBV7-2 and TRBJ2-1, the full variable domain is GAGVSQSPSNKVTEKGKDVELRCDPISGHTALYWYRQSLGQGLEFLIYFQGNSAPDKSGLPSDRFSAERTGGSVSTLTIQRTQQEDSAVYLCASSFDTFNEQFFGPGTRLTVL.

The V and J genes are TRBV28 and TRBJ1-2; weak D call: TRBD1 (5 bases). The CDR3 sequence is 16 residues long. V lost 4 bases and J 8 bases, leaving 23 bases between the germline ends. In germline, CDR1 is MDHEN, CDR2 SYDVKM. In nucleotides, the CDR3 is TGTGCCAGCAGTTATTCCTCGGGCGGGGGTCTATGGGGCTACACCTTC. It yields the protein CASSYSSGGGLWGYTF.

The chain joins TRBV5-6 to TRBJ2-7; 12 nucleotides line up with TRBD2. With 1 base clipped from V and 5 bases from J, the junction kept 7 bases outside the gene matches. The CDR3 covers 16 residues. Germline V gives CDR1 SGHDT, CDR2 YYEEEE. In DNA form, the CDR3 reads TGTGCCAGCAGCTTGCGAACTAGCGGGAGGAACCACGAGCAGTACTTC. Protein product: CASSLRTSGRNHEQYF.

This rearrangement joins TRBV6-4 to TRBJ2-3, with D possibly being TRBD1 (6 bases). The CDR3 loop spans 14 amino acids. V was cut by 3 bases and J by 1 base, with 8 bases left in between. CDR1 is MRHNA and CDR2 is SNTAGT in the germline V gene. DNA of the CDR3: TGTGCCAGCAGTGAACAGGGAGGCACAGATACGCAGTATTTT. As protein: CASSEQGGTDTQYF.

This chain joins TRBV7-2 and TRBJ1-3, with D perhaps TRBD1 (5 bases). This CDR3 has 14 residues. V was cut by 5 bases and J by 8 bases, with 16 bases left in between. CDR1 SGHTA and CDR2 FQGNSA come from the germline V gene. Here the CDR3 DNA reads TGTGCCAGCAGCCACGTCGGGGGGACGGACACCATATATTTT. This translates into CASSHVGGTDTIYF.

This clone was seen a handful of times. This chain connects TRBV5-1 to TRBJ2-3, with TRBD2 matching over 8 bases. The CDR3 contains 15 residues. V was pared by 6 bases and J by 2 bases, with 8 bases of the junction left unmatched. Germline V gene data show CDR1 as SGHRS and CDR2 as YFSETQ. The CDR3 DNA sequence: TGCGCCAGCACCGCGACTAGCGCCCTCACAGATACGCAGTATTTT. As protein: CASTATSALTDTQYF. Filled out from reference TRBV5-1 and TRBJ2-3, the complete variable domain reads KAGVTQTPRYLIKTRGQQVTLSCSPISGHRSVSWYQQTPGQGLQFLFEYFSETQRNKGNFPGRFSGRQFSNSRSEMNVSTLELGDSALYLCASTATSALTDTQYFGPGTRLTVL.

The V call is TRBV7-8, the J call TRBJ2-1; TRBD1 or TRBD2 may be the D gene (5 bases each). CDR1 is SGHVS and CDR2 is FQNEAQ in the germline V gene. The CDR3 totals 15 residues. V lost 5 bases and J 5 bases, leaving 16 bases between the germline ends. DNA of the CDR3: TGTGCCAGCAGCCCCTACGGGAAGGGGCACAATGAGCAGTTCTTC. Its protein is CASSPYGKGHNEQFF. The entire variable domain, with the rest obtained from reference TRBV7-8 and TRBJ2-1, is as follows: GAGVSQSPRYKVAKRGQDVALRCDPISGHVSLFWYQQALGQGPEFLTYFQNEAQLDKSGLPSDRFFAERPEGSVSTLKIQRTQQEDSAVYLCASSPYGKGHNEQFFGPGTRLTVL.

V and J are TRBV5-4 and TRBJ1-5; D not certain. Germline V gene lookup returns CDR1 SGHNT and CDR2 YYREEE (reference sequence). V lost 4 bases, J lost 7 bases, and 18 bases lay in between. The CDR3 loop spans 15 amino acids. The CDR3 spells CASSLTPGSEQPQHF. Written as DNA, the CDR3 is TGTGCCAGCAGCCTCACCCCAGGAAGCGAACAGCCCCAGCATTTT.

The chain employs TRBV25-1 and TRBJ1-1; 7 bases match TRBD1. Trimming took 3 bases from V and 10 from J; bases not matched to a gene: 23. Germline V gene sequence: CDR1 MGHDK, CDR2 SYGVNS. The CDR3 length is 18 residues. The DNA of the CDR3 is TGTGCCAGCAGTGAGCTATCTCAGGGGGGATTAAGCGGAAGTCGAGCTTTCTTT. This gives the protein CASSELSQGGLSGSRAFF.

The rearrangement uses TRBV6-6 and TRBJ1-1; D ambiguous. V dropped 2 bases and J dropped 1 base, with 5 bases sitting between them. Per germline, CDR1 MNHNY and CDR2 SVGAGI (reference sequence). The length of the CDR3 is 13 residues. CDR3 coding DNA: TGTGCCAGCAGTTACCGCTCGAACACTGAAGCTTTCTTT. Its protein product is CASSYRSNTEAFF.

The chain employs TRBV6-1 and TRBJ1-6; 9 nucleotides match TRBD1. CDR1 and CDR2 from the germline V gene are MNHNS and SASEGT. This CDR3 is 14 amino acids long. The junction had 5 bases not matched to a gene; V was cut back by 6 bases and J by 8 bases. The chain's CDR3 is CASRGTGSDSPLHF. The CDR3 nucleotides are TGTGCCAGCAGGGGGACAGGGTCGGATTCACCCCTCCACTTT.

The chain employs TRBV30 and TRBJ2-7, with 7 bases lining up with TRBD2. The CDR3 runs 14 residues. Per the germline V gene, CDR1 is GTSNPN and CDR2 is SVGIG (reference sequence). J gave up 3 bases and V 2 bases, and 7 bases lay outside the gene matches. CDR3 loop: CAWSLKGGSYEQYF. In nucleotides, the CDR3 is TGTGCCTGGAGTCTGAAGGGAGGGAGCTACGAGCAGTACTTC.

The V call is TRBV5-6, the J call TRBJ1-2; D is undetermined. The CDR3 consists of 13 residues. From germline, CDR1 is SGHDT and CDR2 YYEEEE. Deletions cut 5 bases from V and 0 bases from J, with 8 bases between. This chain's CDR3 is CASRSRANYGYTF. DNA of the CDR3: TGTGCCAGCAGGTCAAGGGCTAACTATGGCTACACCTTC. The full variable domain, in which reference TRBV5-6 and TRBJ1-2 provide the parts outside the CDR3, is DAGVTQSPTHLIKTRGQQVTLRCSPKSGHDTVSWYQQALGQGPQFIFQYYEEEERQRGNFPDRFSGHQFPNYSSELNVNALLLGDSALYLCASRSRANYGYTFGSGTRLTVV.

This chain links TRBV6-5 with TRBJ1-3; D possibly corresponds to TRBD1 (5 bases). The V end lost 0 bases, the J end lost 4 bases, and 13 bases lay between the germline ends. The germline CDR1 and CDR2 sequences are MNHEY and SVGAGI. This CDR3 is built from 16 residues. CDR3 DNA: TGTGCCAGCAGTTACTCGGGGCGGAACCTCGGAAACACCATATATTTT. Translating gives CASSYSGRNLGNTIYF.

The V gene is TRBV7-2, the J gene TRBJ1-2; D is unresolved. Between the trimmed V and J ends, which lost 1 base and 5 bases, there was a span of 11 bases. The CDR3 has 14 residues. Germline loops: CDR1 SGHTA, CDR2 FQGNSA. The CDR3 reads CASSLDTGRYGYTF. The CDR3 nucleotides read TGTGCCAGCAGCTTAGATACGGGGAGGTATGGCTACACCTTC.

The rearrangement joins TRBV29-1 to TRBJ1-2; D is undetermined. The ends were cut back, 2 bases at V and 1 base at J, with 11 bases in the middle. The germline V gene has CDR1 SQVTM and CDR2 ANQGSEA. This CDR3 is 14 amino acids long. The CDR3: CSVELTSFNYGYTF. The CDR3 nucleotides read TGCAGCGTTGAACTGACATCCTTTAACTATGGCTACACCTTC.

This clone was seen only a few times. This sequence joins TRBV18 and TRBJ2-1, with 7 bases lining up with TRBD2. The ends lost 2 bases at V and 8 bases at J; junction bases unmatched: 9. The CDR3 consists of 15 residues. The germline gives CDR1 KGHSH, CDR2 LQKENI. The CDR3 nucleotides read TGTGCCAGCTCACCATTACTAGCGTCCAGGGATGAGCAGTTCTTC. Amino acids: CASSPLLASRDEQFF. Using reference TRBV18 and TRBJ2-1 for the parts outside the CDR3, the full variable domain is NAGVMQNPRHLVRRRGQEARLRCSPMKGHSHVYWYRQLPEEGLKFMVYLQKENIIDESGMPKERFSAEFPKEGPSILRIQQVVRGDSAAYFCASSPLLASRDEQFFGPGTRLTVL.

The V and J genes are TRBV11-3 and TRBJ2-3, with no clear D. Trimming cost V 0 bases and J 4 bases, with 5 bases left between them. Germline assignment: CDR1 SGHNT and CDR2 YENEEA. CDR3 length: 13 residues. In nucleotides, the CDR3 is TGTGCCAGCAGCTTAGATCATCCAGATACGCAGTATTTT. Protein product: CASSLDHPDTQYF. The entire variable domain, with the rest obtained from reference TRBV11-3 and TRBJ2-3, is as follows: EAGVVQSPRYKIIEKKQPVAFWCNPISGHNTLYWYLQNLGQGPELLIRYENEEAVDDSQLPKDRFSAERLKGVDSTLKIQPAELGDSAVYLCASSLDHPDTQYFGPGTRLTVL.

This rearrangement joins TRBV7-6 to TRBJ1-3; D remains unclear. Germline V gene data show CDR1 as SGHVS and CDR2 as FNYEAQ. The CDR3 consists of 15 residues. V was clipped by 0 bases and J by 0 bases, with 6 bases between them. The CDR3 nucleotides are TGTGCCAGCAGCTTAGCGCGCAGCTCTGGAAACACCATATATTTT. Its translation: CASSLARSSGNTIYF.

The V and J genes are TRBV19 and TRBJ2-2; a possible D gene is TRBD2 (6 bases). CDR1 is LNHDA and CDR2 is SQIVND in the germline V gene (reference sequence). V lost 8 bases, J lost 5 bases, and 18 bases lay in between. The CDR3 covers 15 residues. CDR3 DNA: TGTGCCAGTCTGCCCCTAACGGGAGATACCGGGGAGCTGTTTTTT. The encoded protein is CASLPLTGDTGELFF.

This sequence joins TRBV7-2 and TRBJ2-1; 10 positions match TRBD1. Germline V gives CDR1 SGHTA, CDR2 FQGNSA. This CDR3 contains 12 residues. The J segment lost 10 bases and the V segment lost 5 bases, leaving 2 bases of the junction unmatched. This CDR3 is CASSDRGPEQFF. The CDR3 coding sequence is TGTGCCAGCAGCGACAGGGGGCCCGAGCAGTTCTTC.

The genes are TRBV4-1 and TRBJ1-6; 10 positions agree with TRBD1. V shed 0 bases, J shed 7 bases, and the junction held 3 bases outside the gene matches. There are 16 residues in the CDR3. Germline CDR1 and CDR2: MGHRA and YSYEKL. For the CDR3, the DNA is TGCGCCAGCAGCCAAGAATCGACAGGGGGCAATTCACCCCTCCACTTT. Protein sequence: CASSQESTGGNSPLHF.

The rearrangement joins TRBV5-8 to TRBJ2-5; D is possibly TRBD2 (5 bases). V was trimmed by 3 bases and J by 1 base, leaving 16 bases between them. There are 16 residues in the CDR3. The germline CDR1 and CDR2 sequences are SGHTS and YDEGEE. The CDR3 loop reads CASSSPRVAGQETQYF. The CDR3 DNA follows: TGTGCCAGCAGCTCACCGAGGGTAGCCGGCCAAGAGACCCAGTACTTC.

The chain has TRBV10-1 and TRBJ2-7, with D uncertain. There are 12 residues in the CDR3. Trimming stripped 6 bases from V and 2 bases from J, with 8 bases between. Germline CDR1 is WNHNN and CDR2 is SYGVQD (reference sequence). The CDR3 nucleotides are TGCGCCAGCAGCTTCAATACCTACGAGCAGTACTTC. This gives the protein CASSFNTYEQYF.

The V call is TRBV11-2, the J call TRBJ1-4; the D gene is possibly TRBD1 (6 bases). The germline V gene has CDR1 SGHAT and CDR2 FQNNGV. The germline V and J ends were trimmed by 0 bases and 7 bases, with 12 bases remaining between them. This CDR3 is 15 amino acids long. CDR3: CASSLEGRGAEKLFF. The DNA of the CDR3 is TGTGCCAGCAGCTTAGAGGGCAGGGGAGCTGAAAAACTGTTTTTT.